The 5 T cell receptor beta chains given below trace back to one sample, sequenced in a study of T cell changes during pregnancy in multiple sclerosis. The data were produced by immunoSEQ multiplex PCR, yet TCRdb's version contains in-frame clones alone and is incomplete. The data contain tens of thousands of clones, 85% to 90% of them singletons. The starting material was peripheral blood, obtained after pregnancy. The receptors here all came from a female donor in good health, enrolled as a control in a pregnancy study.

CDR3: CASSLLGRDYEQYF. CDR3 nucleotides: TGTGCCAGCAGCTTGTTGGGCAGGGACTACGAGCAGTACTTC. The chain combines TRBV5-8 with TRBJ2-7; TRBD1 might be the D (5 bases). Trimming pared 1 base from V and 3 bases from J, leaving 11 bases between. Germline CDR1 SGHTS, CDR2 YDEGEE. The CDR3 has 14 amino acids.

The chain links TRBV6-1 to TRBJ2-2, with D perhaps TRBD2 (6 bases). Between the trimmed V and J ends, which lost 6 bases and 8 bases, there was a span of 13 bases. CDR3 size: 13 residues. Germline V gene lookup returns CDR1 MNHNS and CDR2 SASEGT. The CDR3 sequence is CASSGSGLGELFF. The CDR3 DNA reads TGTGCCAGCAGCGGAAGCGGACTAGGGGAGCTGTTTTTT.

This chain connects TRBV2 to TRBJ2-7, with D perhaps TRBD1 (6 bases). Trimming pared 5 bases from V and 10 bases from J, leaving 18 bases between. Germline lookup yields CDR1 SNHLY and CDR2 FYNNEI. This CDR3 spans 13 amino acids. The CDR3 sequence: CASSPQTGSGQYF. The CDR3 DNA follows: TGTGCCAGCAGTCCCCAGACAGGCTCGGGTCAGTACTTC.

The chain links TRBV27 to TRBJ1-2; 10 bases match TRBD1. This CDR3 spans 14 amino acids. V lost 1 base and J lost 8; bases outside the gene matches: 4. Germline V lookup: CDR1 MNHEY, CDR2 SMNVEV (reference sequence). The CDR3 is CASSLLDRGYGYTF. The CDR3 coding sequence is TGTGCCAGCAGTTTATTGGACAGGGGGTACGGCTACACCTTC.

This sequence joins TRBV2 and TRBJ2-3; the match to TRBD2 covers 7 bases. Germline CDR1 SNHLY, CDR2 FYNNEI. Trimming took 5 bases from V and 4 from J; bases not matched to a gene: 6. The CDR3 is 14 residues long. In DNA, the CDR3 is TGTGCCAGCAGTCCAGGACTAGGAGCAGATACGCAGTATTTT. It encodes CASSPGLGADTQYF.